This entry lists 6 T cell receptor beta chains sequenced from one sample in a study of control samples from healthy donors and cancer patients. Sequencing was performed with immunoSEQ multiplex PCR; in TCRdb, only in-frame clones are kept and a portion is missing. Of 100,000 or so clones detected, around 89% appear once; the ten largest clones hold approximately 8.3%. Material: blood. These receptors were taken from a man between 25 and 39 years old in good health.

This clone was counted only a few times. V is TRBV7-2 and J is TRBJ2-7; D gene ambiguous. Trimming cost V 5 bases and J 1 base, with 3 bases left between them. The CDR3 spans 11 residues. The germline gives CDR1 SGHTA, CDR2 FQGNSA. The chain's CDR3 is CASSPSYEQYV. DNA of the CDR3: TGTGCCAGCAGCCCGTCCTACGAGCAGTACGTC.

The chain couples TRBV9 to TRBJ1-4; 9 bases line up with TRBD1. The length of the CDR3 is 19 residues. Looked up from germline, CDR1 is SGDLS and CDR2 is YYNGEE. V was clipped by 3 bases and J by 0 bases; unmatched bases: 12. CDR3 in amino acids: CASSAAPVQGATTNEKLFF. CDR3 nucleotide sequence: TGTGCCAGCAGCGCCGCCCCGGTACAGGGGGCGACAACTAATGAAAAACTGTTTTTT.

The rearrangement uses TRBV4-1 and TRBJ1-5; TRBD1 aligns across 9 bases. The CDR3 spans 14 residues. Germline values: CDR1 MGHRA, CDR2 YSYEKL. Germline trimming cut 5 bases from V and 5 bases from J; bases unmatched to any gene: 4. As DNA, the CDR3 is TGCGCCAGCAGCGCACAGGGGGCGGATCAGCCCCAGCATTTT. It yields the protein CASSAQGADQPQHF.

In this sample, this clone turned up once. V and J are TRBV3-1 (or the pseudogene TRBV3-2) and TRBJ2-1; D not certain. The V gene's germline CDR1 is LGHDT and CDR2 YNNKEL (reference sequence). The V end was cut by 7 bases, the J end by 0 bases, with 10 bases between. CDR3 size: 14 residues. CDR3 bases: TGTGCCAGCACCCCCAGTCCCTCCTACAATGAGCAGTTCTTC. It encodes CASTPSPSYNEQFF.

This clone was observed once. The genes are TRBV5-5 and TRBJ2-3; 11 bases fit TRBD1. The CDR3 is 15 amino acids. V shed 4 bases, J shed 5 bases, and the junction held 6 bases outside the gene matches. Germline CDR1 and CDR2: SGHKS and YYEKEE (reference sequence). In nucleotides, the CDR3 is TGTGCCAGCAGCGCGGGACAGGGGGTGAGAGATACGCAGTATTTT. Translated, it gives CASSAGQGVRDTQYF.

This chain links TRBV30 with TRBJ2-1, with D possibly called TRBD1 or TRBD2 (5 bases each). CDR1 GTSNPN and CDR2 SVGIG come from the germline V gene (reference sequence). The CDR3 extends over 14 amino acids. V lost 2 bases, J lost 3 bases, and 11 bases lay in between. CDR3 coding DNA: TGTGCCTGGAGTCTTGGGACGCACTACAATGAGCAGTTCTTC. Its protein is CAWSLGTHYNEQFF.